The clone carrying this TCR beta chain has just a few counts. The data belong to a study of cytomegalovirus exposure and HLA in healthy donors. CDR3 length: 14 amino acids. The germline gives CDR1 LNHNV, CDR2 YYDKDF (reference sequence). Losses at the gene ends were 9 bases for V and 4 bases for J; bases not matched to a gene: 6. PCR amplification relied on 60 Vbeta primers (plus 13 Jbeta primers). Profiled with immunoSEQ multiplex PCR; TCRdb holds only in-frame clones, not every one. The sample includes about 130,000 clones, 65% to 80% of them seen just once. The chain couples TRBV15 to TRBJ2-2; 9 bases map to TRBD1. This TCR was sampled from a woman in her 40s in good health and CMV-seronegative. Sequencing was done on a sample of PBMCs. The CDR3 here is CATTTGGTTGELFF. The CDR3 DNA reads TGTGCCACGACGACAGGGGGGACCACCGGGGAGCTGTTTTTT.